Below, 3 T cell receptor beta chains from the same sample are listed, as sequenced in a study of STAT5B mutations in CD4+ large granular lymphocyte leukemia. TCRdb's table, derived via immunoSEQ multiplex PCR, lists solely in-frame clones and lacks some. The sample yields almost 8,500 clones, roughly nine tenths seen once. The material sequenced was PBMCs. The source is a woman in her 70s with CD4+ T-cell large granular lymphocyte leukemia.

CDR3 sequence: CASSFPGGTRQETQYF. The CDR3 nucleotides read TGTGCCAGCAGCTTCCCCGGTGGGACGCGGCAAGAGACCCAGTACTTC. The V and J genes are TRBV5-4 and TRBJ2-5; D assignment may be TRBD1 or TRBD2 (5 bases each). Germline values: CDR1 SGHNT, CDR2 YYREEE (reference sequence). The CDR3 has 16 amino acids. The germline V and J ends were trimmed by 2 bases and 2 bases, with 16 bases remaining between them.

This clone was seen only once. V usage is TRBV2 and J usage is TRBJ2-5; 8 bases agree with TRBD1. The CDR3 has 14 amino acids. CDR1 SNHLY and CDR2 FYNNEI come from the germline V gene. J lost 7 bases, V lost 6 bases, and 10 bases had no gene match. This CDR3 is CASRTGTGSGTQYF. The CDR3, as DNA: TGTGCCAGCAGAACCGGGACAGGCTCGGGGACCCAGTACTTC.

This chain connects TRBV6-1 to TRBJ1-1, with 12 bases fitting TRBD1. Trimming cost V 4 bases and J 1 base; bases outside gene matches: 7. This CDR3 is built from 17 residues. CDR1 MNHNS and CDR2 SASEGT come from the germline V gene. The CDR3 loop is CASSAGTGGTWNTEAFF. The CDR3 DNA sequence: TGTGCCAGCAGTGCCGGGACAGGGGGCACGTGGAACACTGAAGCTTTCTTT.